This TCR beta chain was sequenced for a study of blood T cell repertoires in COVID-19. On the study more broadly: COVID-19 samples, acute and convalescent, were from the United States, Italy and Spain. PBMCs, B-cell-depleted T cells, or T cells provided the cDNA or gDNA that made up the material.

CDR3 length: 21 amino acids. Germline loops: CDR1 SGHRS, CDR2 YFSETQ. This clone has just a few counts. At one end the junction does not follow the germline gene, possibly because of a read error. Using immunoSEQ multiplex PCR, the repertoire was profiled, and TCRdb retains in-frame clones only, with some absent. Of around 260,000 clones listed, around 80% were seen once; the top ten hold roughly 4%. The specimen sequenced was PBMCs or T cells enriched from blood (not recorded which). This sequence joins TRBV5-1 and TRBJ2-1, with 10 bases identical to TRBD2. This sequence originates from a man aged 25 to 40 with acute COVID-19. The CDR3 coding sequence is TGTGCCAGCAGCTTGGAGGGACTGACTAGCGGGTCGTCTAGCTCCTACAATGAGCAGTTCTTC. Its translation: CASSLEGLTSGSSSSYNEQFF.